This record concerns one T cell receptor (beta chain) sequence. Its specificity is unknown. These data belong to a study of T cell responses to AZD1222 COVID-19 vaccine. CDR3 size: 13 residues. Trimming removed 2 bases at V and 5 bases at J, with 9 bases between. The germline V gene encodes CDR1 MDHEN and CDR2 SYDVKM. Here immunoSEQ multiplex PCR was the method, and the copy in TCRdb shows in-frame clones only, minus some. Found here are around 120,000 clones, roughly 90% of them singletons; the top ten hold about 7.4%. Overall study results and limits: The study identified only six AZD1222 recipients as seropositive at baseline.

The source material was peripheral blood, sampled 28 days after the second AZD1222 dose. This receptor was obtained from an adult who received the AZD1222 COVID-19 vaccine. This chain connects TRBV28 to TRBJ1-1, with D possibly TRBD1 on 5 matching bases. Here the CDR3 reads CASSLGGTTEAFF. The CDR3 DNA reads TGTGCCAGCAGTTTAGGGGGAACGACTGAAGCTTTCTTT.